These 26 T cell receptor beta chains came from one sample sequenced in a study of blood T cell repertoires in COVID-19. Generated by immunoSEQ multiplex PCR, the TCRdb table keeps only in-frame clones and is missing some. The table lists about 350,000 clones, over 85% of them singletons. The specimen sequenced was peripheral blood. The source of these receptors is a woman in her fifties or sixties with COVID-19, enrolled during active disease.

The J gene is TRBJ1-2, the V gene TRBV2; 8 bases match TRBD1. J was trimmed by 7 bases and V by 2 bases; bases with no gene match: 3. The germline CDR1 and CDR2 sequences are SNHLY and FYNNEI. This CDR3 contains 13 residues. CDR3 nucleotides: TGTGCCAGCAGTGAACAGGGGGCGCGTGGCTACACCTTC. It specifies CASSEQGARGYTF.

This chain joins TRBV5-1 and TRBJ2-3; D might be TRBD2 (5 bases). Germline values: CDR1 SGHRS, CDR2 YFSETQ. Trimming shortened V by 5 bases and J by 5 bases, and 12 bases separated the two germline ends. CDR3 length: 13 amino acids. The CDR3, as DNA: TGCGCCAGCAGGTGGACTTCCCGAGATACGCAGTATTTT. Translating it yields CASRWTSRDTQYF. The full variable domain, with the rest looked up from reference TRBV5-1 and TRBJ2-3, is KAGVTQTPRYLIKTRGQQVTLSCSPISGHRSVSWYQQTPGQGLQFLFEYFSETQRNKGNFPGRFSGRQFSNSRSEMNVSTLELGDSALYLCASRWTSRDTQYFGPGTRLTVL.

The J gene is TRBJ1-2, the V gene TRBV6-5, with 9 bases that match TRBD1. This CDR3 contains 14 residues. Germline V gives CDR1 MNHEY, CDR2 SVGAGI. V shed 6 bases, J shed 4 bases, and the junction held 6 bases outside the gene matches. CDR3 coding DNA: TGTGCCAGCAGAGAGACAGGGGGGATCTATGGCTACACCTTC. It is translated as CASRETGGIYGYTF.

Here the CDR3 reads CASSLRTIRENTEAFF. CDR3 nucleotides: TGTGCCAGCAGCCTCCGCACCATCAGGGAGAACACTGAAGCTTTCTTT. The chain joins TRBV5-6 to TRBJ1-1; a possible D gene is TRBD1 (5 bases). Germline V gene lookup returns CDR1 SGHDT and CDR2 YYEEEE. This CDR3 comprises 16 residues. Trimming removed 4 bases from V and 1 base from J, with 17 bases in between.

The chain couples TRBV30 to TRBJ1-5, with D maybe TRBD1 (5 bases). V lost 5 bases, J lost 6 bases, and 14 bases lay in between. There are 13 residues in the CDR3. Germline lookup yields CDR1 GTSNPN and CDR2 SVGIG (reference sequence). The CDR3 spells CAWSQGYTQPQHF. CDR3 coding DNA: TGTGCCTGGTCGCAGGGTTACACTCAGCCCCAGCATTTT.

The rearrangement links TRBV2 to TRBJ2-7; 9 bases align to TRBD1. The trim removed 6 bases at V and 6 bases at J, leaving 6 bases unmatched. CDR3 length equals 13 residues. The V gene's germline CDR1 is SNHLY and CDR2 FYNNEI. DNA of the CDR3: TGTGCCAGCAGCCCCGGGACAGGGTCCGAGCAGTACTTC. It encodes CASSPGTGSEQYF. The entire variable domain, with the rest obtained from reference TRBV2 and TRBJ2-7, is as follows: EPEVTQTPSHQVTQMGQEVILRCVPISNHLYFYWYRQILGQKVEFLVSFYNNEISEKSEIFDDQFSVERPDGSNFTLKIRSTKLEDSAMYFCASSPGTGSEQYFGPGTRLTVT.

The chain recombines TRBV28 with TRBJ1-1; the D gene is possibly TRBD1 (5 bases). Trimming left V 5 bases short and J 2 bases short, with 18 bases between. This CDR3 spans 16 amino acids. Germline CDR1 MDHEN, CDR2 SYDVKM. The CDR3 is CASSPAPGGGNTEAFF. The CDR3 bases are TGTGCCAGCAGTCCCGCGCCGGGGGGTGGAAACACTGAAGCTTTCTTT.

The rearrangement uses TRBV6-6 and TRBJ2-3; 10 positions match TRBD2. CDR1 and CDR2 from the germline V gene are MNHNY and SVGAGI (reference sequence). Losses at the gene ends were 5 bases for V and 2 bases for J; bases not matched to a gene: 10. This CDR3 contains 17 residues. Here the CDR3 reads CASSPRTSGRITDTQYF. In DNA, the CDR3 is TGTGCCAGCAGTCCTCGGACTAGCGGAAGAATCACAGATACGCAGTATTTT.

In nucleotides, the CDR3 is TGTGCCAGCATCCTCAGGGGGCCTATCTACAATGAGCAGTTCTTC. It specifies CASILRGPIYNEQFF. The chain uses TRBV27 and TRBJ2-1, with 8 bases identical to TRBD1. Germline V CDR1 and CDR2: MNHEY, SMNVEV (reference sequence). The CDR3 spans 15 residues. The V gene end was trimmed by 7 bases and the J gene end by 3 bases; junction bases not matched to a gene: 8.

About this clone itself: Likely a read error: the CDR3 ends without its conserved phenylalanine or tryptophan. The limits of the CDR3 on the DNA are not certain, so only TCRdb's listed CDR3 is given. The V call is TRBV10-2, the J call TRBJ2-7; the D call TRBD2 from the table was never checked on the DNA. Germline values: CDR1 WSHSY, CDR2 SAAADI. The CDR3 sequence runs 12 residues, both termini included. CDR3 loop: CASSEPSLSLTL.

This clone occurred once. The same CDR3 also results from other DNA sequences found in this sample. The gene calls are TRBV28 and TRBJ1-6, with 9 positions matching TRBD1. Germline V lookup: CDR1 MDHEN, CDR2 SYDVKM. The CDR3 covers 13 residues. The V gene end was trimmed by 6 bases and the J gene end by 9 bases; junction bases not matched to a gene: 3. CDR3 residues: CASRGQGRSPLHF. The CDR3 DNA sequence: TGTGCCAGCAGGGGACAGGGTCGTTCACCCCTCCACTTT. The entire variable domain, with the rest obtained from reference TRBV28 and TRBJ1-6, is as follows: DVKVTQSSRYLVKRTGEKVFLECVQDMDHENMFWYRQDPGLGLRLIYFSYDVKMKEKGDIPEGYSVSREKKERFSLILESASTNQTSMYLCASRGQGRSPLHFGNGTRLTVT.

CDR3 bases: TGCAGTGCTAGTGGCCCCCAGACAGGGCCCCAGTACTTC. It is translated as CSASGPQTGPQYF. J is TRBJ2-5 and V is TRBV20-1; 7 bases agree with TRBD1. The CDR3 is 13 residues long. Germline V lookup: CDR1 DFQATT, CDR2 SNEGSKA (reference sequence). The V gene end was trimmed by 3 bases and the J gene end by 9 bases; junction bases not matched to a gene: 10.

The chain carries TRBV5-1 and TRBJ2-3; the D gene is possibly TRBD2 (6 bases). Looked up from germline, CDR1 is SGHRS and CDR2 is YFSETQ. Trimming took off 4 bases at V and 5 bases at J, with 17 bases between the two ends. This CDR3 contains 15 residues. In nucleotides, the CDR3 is TGCGCCAGCAGCATTAGATCGGGGGAGGTAGATACGCAGTATTTT. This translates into CASSIRSGEVDTQYF.

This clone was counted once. The CDR3 protein is CASSRNAGLPYEQYF. The DNA for the CDR3 is TGCGCCAGCAGCCGGAACGCAGGGCTCCCCTACGAGCAGTACTTC. The V gene is TRBV4-1, the J gene TRBJ2-7; TRBD1 is a possible D gene (5 bases). CDR1 and CDR2 (germline): MGHRA, YSYEKL. Trimming removed 4 bases from V and 2 bases from J, with 15 bases in between. The CDR3 totals 15 residues.

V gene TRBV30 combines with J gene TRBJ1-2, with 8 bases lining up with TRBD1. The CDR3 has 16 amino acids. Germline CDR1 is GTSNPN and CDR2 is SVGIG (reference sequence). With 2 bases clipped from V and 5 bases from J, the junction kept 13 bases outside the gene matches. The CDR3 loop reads CAWSHPRTGKRYGYTF. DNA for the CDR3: TGTGCCTGGAGTCACCCGCGGACAGGGAAGAGGTATGGCTACACCTTC.

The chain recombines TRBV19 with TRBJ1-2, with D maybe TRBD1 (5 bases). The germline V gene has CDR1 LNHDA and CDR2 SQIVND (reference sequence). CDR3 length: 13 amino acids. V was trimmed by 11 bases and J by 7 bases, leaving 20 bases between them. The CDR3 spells CAARRAGSRGYTF. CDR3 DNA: TGTGCCGCCCGGAGGGCAGGGAGTCGTGGCTACACCTTC.

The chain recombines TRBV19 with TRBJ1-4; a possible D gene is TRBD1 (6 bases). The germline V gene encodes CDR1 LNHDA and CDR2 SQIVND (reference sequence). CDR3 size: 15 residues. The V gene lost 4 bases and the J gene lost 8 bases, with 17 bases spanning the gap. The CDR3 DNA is TGTGCCAGTAGTAACTTCGACAGGAGAAACGAAAAACTGTTTTTT. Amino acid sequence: CASSNFDRRNEKLFF.

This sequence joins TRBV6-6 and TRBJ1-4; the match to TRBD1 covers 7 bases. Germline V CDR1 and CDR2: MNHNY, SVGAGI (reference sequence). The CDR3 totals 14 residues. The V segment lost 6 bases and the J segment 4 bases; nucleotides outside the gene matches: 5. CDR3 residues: CASRTDRNNEKLFF. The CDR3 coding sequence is TGTGCCAGCAGGACGGACAGGAATAATGAAAAACTGTTTTTT.

The CDR3 DNA reads as TGCGCCAGCAGCTTACAAAGCGGGGGGGCGTACGAGCAGTACTTC. It codes for CASSLQSGGAYEQYF. The chain employs TRBV5-1 and TRBJ2-7, with 10 bases aligning to TRBD2. This CDR3 is 15 amino acids long. Germline CDR1 is SGHRS and CDR2 is YFSETQ. Trimming removed 2 bases from V and 4 bases from J; junction bases left unmatched: 6.

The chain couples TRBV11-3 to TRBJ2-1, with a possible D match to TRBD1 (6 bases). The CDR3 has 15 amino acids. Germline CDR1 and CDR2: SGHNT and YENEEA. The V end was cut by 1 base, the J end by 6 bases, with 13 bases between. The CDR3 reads CASSLAADRFNEQFF. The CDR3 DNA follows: TGTGCCAGCAGCTTAGCCGCCGACAGGTTCAATGAGCAGTTCTTC.

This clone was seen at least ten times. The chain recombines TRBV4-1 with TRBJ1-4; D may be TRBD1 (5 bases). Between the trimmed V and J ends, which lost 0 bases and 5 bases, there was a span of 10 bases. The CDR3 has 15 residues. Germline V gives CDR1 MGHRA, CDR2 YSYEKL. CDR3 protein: CASSQEKGSNEKLFF. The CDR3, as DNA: TGCGCCAGCAGCCAAGAAAAGGGGTCAAATGAAAAACTGTTTTTT.

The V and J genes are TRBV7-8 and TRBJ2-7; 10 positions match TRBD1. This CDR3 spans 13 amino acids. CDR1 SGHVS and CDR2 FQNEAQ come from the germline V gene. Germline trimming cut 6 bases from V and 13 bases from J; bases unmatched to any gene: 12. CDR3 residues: CASRPSPGQGYYF. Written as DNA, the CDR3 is TGTGCCAGCAGACCCTCCCCGGGACAGGGGTATTACTTC.

The CDR3 sequence: CSVRTGRSYNEQFF. The CDR3 DNA reads TGCAGCGTTCGGACAGGGAGATCCTACAATGAGCAGTTCTTC. V usage is TRBV29-1 and J usage is TRBJ2-1; 8 positions match TRBD1. CDR1 and CDR2 from the germline V gene are SQVTM and ANQGSEA. This CDR3 is built from 14 residues. The trim removed 5 bases at V and 1 base at J, leaving 4 bases unmatched.

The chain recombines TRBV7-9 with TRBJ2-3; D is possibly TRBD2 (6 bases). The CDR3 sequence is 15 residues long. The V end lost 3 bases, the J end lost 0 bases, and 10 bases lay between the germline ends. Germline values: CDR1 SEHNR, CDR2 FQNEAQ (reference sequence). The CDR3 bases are TGTGCCAGCAGCTTGGCGGGACCTAGCACAGATACGCAGTATTTT. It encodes CASSLAGPSTDTQYF.

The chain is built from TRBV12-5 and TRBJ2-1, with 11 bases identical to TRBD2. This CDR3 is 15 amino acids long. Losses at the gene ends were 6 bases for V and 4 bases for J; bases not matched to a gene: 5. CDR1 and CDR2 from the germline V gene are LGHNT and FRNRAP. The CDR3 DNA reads TGTGCTAGTGGGCCTGGGACTAGCGGATACAATGAGCAGTTCTTC. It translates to CASGPGTSGYNEQFF. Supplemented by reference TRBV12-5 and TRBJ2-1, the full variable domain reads DARVTQTPRHKVTEMGQEVTMRCQPILGHNTVFWYRQTMMQGLELLAYFRNRAPLDDSGMPKDRFSAEMPDATLATLKIQPSEPRDSAVYFCASGPGTSGYNEQFFGPGTRLTVL.

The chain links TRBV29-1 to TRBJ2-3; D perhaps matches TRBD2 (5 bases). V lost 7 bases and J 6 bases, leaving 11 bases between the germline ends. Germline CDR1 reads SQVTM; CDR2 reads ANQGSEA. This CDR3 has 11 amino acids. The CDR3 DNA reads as TGCAGCGCAGGACTGCCCGATACGCAGTATTTT. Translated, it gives CSAGLPDTQYF.